These T cell receptor beta chains were read from a single sample in a study of CD8+ T cells in alopecia areata. Clones were sequenced by immunoSEQ multiplex PCR, and TCRdb holds only the in-frame ones, with some missing. The sample carries around 150,000 clones, 55% recorded once. The specimen was CD4+ T cells sorted from blood. The source of these receptors is a human donor in good health. CDR3s include the opening cysteine and the closing phenylalanine or tryptophan. Fields, in order: J gene, D gene, clone size, V gene, CDR3 DNA, CDR3 protein. A D gene is named only where the DNA matches it firmly. Clone size is given for some rows only: seen once, a few or many times, or a class if the clone is expanded.

j_call: TRBJ2-1
d_call: TRBD1
clone_size: few
v_call: TRBV10-3
cdr3_nt: TGTGCCATCAGGAACGTACCGCCCGGGACAGGGCAGAACAATGAGCAGTTCTTC
cdr3_aa: CAIRNVPPGTGQNNEQFF

j_call: TRBJ2-5
d_call: -
clone_size: few
v_call: TRBV5-4
cdr3_nt: TGTGCCAGCAGCTTGGGAGCAGAAGCGACCCAGTACTTC
cdr3_aa: CASSLGAEATQYF

j_call: TRBJ2-3
d_call: -
clone_size: once
v_call: TRBV6-5
cdr3_nt: TGTGCCAGCAGGAGAAAGGCGAACCCCACAGATACGCAGTATTTT
cdr3_aa: CASRRKANPTDTQYF

j_call: TRBJ2-3
d_call: -
clone_size: -
v_call: TRBV7-7
cdr3_nt: TGTGCTAGCAGCTTAGCCCCCAAGGCAGATACGCAGTATTTT
cdr3_aa: CASSLAPKADTQYF

j_call: TRBJ1-2
d_call: -
clone_size: -
v_call: TRBV30
cdr3_nt: TGTGCCTGGAGTACCACATGGTATGGCTACACCTTC
cdr3_aa: CAWSTTWYGYTF

j_call: TRBJ1-1
d_call: -
clone_size: -
v_call: TRBV29-1
cdr3_nt: TGCAGCGTTGAAGGCCAGCCCACTGAAGCTTTCTTT
cdr3_aa: CSVEGQPTEAFF

j_call: TRBJ2-4
d_call: TRBD1
clone_size: -
v_call: TRBV5-1
cdr3_nt: TGCGCCAGCAGCTCAGGACAGGGGGAGCTGATAAACATTCAGTACTTC
cdr3_aa: CASSSGQGELINIQYF

j_call: TRBJ2-1
d_call: TRBD2
clone_size: -
v_call: TRBV27
cdr3_nt: TGTGCCAGCAGTGAGACTAGCGGCGGGAATGAGCAGTTCTTC
cdr3_aa: CASSETSGGNEQFF

j_call: TRBJ1-2
d_call: -
clone_size: -
v_call: TRBV29-1
cdr3_nt: TGCAGCGTTCTAGACAGAGGGGCTACTAACTATGGCTACACCTTC
cdr3_aa: CSVLDRGATNYGYTF

j_call: TRBJ2-3
d_call: TRBD1
clone_size: -
v_call: TRBV5-1
cdr3_nt: TGCGCCAGCAGTTCCGACAGGGTGCCTACAGATACGCAGTATTTT
cdr3_aa: CASSSDRVPTDTQYF

j_call: TRBJ2-1
d_call: -
clone_size: -
v_call: TRBV18
cdr3_nt: TGTGCCAGCTCACCACTCTCCAGAGGGGGGACTCACTACAATGAGCAGTTCTTC
cdr3_aa: CASSPLSRGGTHYNEQFF

j_call: TRBJ2-5
d_call: -
clone_size: few
v_call: TRBV29-1
cdr3_nt: TGCAGCGTTGAAATGGGGCCAGAGACCCAGTACTTC
cdr3_aa: CSVEMGPETQYF

j_call: TRBJ1-1
d_call: -
clone_size: -
v_call: TRBV14
cdr3_nt: TGTGCCAGCAGCCACCGGGGTCCGAACACTGAAGCTTTCTTT
cdr3_aa: CASSHRGPNTEAFF

j_call: TRBJ1-2
d_call: -
clone_size: few
v_call: TRBV7-9
cdr3_nt: TGTGCCAGCAGCGGCCGGGTACGGGACGGCTACACCTTC
cdr3_aa: CASSGRVRDGYTF

j_call: TRBJ1-2
d_call: -
clone_size: few
v_call: TRBV6-5
cdr3_nt: TGTGCCAGCAGTCTAAACAGGGTCGGCTACACCTTC
cdr3_aa: CASSLNRVGYTF

j_call: TRBJ2-5
d_call: -
clone_size: -
v_call: TRBV4-1
cdr3_nt: TGCGCCAGCAGCCAGGTTGGACTCGGAGGACAAGAGACCCAGTACTTC
cdr3_aa: CASSQVGLGGQETQYF

j_call: TRBJ2-5
d_call: -
clone_size: -
v_call: TRBV5-1
cdr3_nt: TGCGCCAGCAGTCGAGCGCCGGCACAAGAGACCCAGTACTTC
cdr3_aa: CASSRAPAQETQYF

j_call: TRBJ2-1
d_call: -
clone_size: -
v_call: TRBV6-1
cdr3_nt: TGTGCCAGCAGTCGAGGGGGGAGCTCCTACAATGAGCAGTTCTTC
cdr3_aa: CASSRGGSSYNEQFF

j_call: TRBJ2-7
d_call: -
clone_size: -
v_call: TRBV28
cdr3_nt: TGTGCCAGCAGTTTACAGGGAAACGAGCAGTACTTC
cdr3_aa: CASSLQGNEQYF